This entry lists 18 T cell receptor beta chains sequenced from one sample in a study of blood T cell repertoires in COVID-19. The repertoire was sequenced with immunoSEQ multiplex PCR; TCRdb's copy has only in-frame clones and lacks some. The sample gives approximately 70,000 clones, about nine tenths of which show up once; under 13% is in the top ten. Sequenced sample: peripheral blood. Source of these receptors: a man between 65 and 85 years old with active or convalescent COVID-19.

This rearrangement joins TRBV7-6 to TRBJ2-2; 7 bases agree with TRBD2. The CDR3 extends over 17 amino acids. J was trimmed by 1 base and V by 3 bases; bases with no gene match: 8. The germline V gene encodes CDR1 SGHVS and CDR2 FNYEAQ. The CDR3 reads CASSLNGLAENTGELFF. DNA of the CDR3: TGTGCCAGCAGCTTGAATGGGCTAGCGGAGAACACCGGGGAGCTGTTTTTT.

DNA of the CDR3: TGTGCCAGCAGCCCCGGGACAGCTCTCTATGGCTACACCTTC. Its translation: CASSPGTALYGYTF. The rearrangement joins TRBV25-1 to TRBJ1-2, with TRBD1 matching over 7 bases. The CDR3 length is 14 residues. V trimming: 6 bases; J trimming: 4 bases; junction bases outside the gene matches: 8. Germline V gene data show CDR1 as MGHDK and CDR2 as SYGVNS.

This sequence joins TRBV4-3 and TRBJ2-1; D perhaps matches TRBD2 (6 bases). Trimming removed 0 bases at V and 9 bases at J, with 18 bases between. CDR1 is LGHNA, CDR2 YSLEER, per germline. This CDR3 region has 16 residues. The CDR3 DNA sequence: TGCGCCAGCAGCCAAGAAAGGTCCGCGACAGCGGGTGAGCAGTTCTTC. It translates to CASSQERSATAGEQFF.

V is TRBV21-1 and J is TRBJ2-7; the D call of TRBD2 is as the table states it, not checked on the DNA. TRBV21-1 is termed a pseudogene. The CDR3 has 15 residues. CDR3 DNA sequence: TGTGCCAGCAGCAAAGTCGGCAGGGAGGGCTACGAGCAGTACTTC. This sequence encodes CASSKVGREGYEQYF.

The chain uses TRBV11-2 and TRBJ2-7; D unresolved. Trimming shortened V by 7 bases and J by 1 base, and 11 bases separated the two germline ends. The CDR3 runs to 13 residues. Germline values: CDR1 SGHAT, CDR2 FQNNGV. The CDR3 spells CASTLGDSYEQYF. The DNA for the CDR3 is TGTGCCAGCACCCTCGGTGATTCCTACGAGCAGTACTTC.

This rearrangement joins TRBV6-5 to TRBJ1-2, with TRBD1 matching 8 bases. The CDR3 covers 15 residues. The ends lost 7 bases at V and 6 bases at J; junction bases unmatched: 13. Germline V gene data show CDR1 as MNHEY and CDR2 as SVGAGI. The CDR3 DNA reads TGTGCCAGCAATAGACAGGGGACGAAAGGGGATGGCTACACCTTC. Translation: CASNRQGTKGDGYTF.

With respect to this clone: In the same sample, other DNA sequences code for this CDR3. This sequence joins TRBV30 and TRBJ1-1; D unresolved. Germline V gives CDR1 GTSNPN, CDR2 SVGIG (reference sequence). Trimming removed 0 bases at V and 10 bases at J, with 9 bases between. CDR3 length: 11 amino acids. CDR3 nucleotide sequence: TGTGCCTGGAGTGTAGCGCGGGGAGCTTTCTTT. This codes for CAWSVARGAFF.

The rearrangement joins TRBV19 to TRBJ1-5; D is unresolved. Germline assignment: CDR1 LNHDA and CDR2 SQIVND (reference sequence). Trimming pared 3 bases from V and 5 bases from J, leaving 8 bases between. CDR3 length: 13 residues. This chain's CDR3 is CASSILADQPQHF. The CDR3 DNA is TGTGCCAGTAGTATTTTAGCGGATCAGCCCCAGCATTTT.

This chain uses TRBV5-1 with TRBJ2-1; D remains unclear. CDR3 length equals 14 residues. The germline gives CDR1 SGHRS, CDR2 YFSETQ. The ends were cut back, 0 bases at V and 0 bases at J, with 4 bases in the middle. CDR3 coding DNA: TGCGCCAGCAGCTTGGACAGCTCCTACAATGAGCAGTTCTTC. Its protein is CASSLDSSYNEQFF.

This clone has more than one count but fewer than ten. The rearrangement links TRBV9 to TRBJ2-2, with D unresolved. CDR1 is SGDLS, CDR2 YYNGEE, per germline. The CDR3 consists of 14 residues. Deletions cut 0 bases from V and 6 bases from J, with 9 bases between. The CDR3 region is CASSVVELAGELFF. The CDR3 DNA reads as TGTGCCAGCAGCGTAGTGGAGCTCGCCGGGGAGCTGTTTTTT.

This chain's CDR3 is CASTGIRTGHYGYTF. The DNA of the CDR3 is TGTGCCAGCACCGGGATTAGGACAGGGCACTATGGCTACACCTTC. This rearrangement joins TRBV28 to TRBJ1-2, with TRBD1 identical over 8 bases. Losses at the gene ends were 7 bases for V and 3 bases for J; bases not matched to a gene: 10. CDR3 length: 15 residues. Germline CDR1 is MDHEN and CDR2 is SYDVKM.

The table lists this clone with a count of one. The CDR3 DNA reads TGTGCCACCACGGGACAGGACACCGGGGAGCTGTTTTTT. As protein: CATTGQDTGELFF. The J gene is TRBJ2-2, the V gene TRBV24-1; 8 nucleotides line up with TRBD1. Germline CDR1 reads KGHDR; CDR2 reads SFDVKD. The V and J ends lost 8 bases and 3 bases, in that order; junction bases with no gene match: 1. The CDR3 spans 13 residues.

V usage is TRBV2 and J usage is TRBJ1-2; D gene uncertain. CDR3 length equals 14 residues. Germline lookup yields CDR1 SNHLY and CDR2 FYNNEI. V was cut by 11 bases and J by 6 bases, with 22 bases left in between. CDR3: CAGRIGLNPNGYTF. CDR3 DNA sequence: TGTGCCGGAAGGATAGGACTTAACCCCAATGGCTACACCTTC. Filled out from reference TRBV2 and TRBJ1-2, the complete variable domain reads EPEVTQTPSHQVTQMGQEVILRCVPISNHLYFYWYRQILGQKVEFLVSFYNNEISEKSEIFDDQFSVERPDGSNFTLKIRSTKLEDSAMYFCAGRIGLNPNGYTFGSGTRLTVV.

The chain is built from TRBV25-1 and TRBJ2-1, with D possibly TRBD1 on 5 matching bases. Germline V gene lookup returns CDR1 MGHDK and CDR2 SYGVNS. The CDR3 has 13 amino acids. V was pared by 5 bases and J by 3 bases, with 8 bases between. In nucleotides, the CDR3 is TGTGCCAGCAGTAGGGGAAACTACAATGAGCAGTTCTTC. It yields the protein CASSRGNYNEQFF.

CDR3 protein: CSAELSGRVQGEQYF. The CDR3 bases are TGCAGCGCTGAGTTGAGCGGGAGGGTACAAGGAGAGCAGTACTTC. The chain has TRBV29-1 and TRBJ2-7, with 10 bases lining up with TRBD2. This CDR3 is built from 15 residues. Germline V gene lookup returns CDR1 SQVTM and CDR2 ANQGSEA. J lost 7 bases, V lost 7 bases, and 16 bases had no gene match.

The chain couples TRBV6-5 to TRBJ1-2, with D perhaps matching TRBD1 (5 bases). The CDR3 length is 13 residues. CDR1 is MNHEY and CDR2 is SVGAGI in the germline V gene. V dropped 8 bases and J dropped 3 bases, with 13 bases sitting between them. CDR3 nucleotides: TGTGCCAGCCAATTGGGGGGAGACTATGGCTACACCTTC. This translates into CASQLGGDYGYTF.

This chain links TRBV27 with TRBJ2-1; 15 bases align to TRBD2. This CDR3 is built from 15 residues. Germline V gene sequence: CDR1 MNHEY, CDR2 SMNVEV (reference sequence). J was trimmed by 15 bases and V by 3 bases; bases with no gene match: 9. The CDR3 region is CASSFSGLAGGSWFF. As DNA, the CDR3 is TGTGCCAGCAGTTTCTCTGGACTAGCGGGAGGGAGTTGGTTCTTC.

The chain carries TRBV5-1 and TRBJ2-5; 7 bases agree with TRBD1. This CDR3 spans 14 amino acids. In germline, CDR1 is SGHRS, CDR2 YFSETQ. V shed 4 bases, J shed 5 bases, and the junction held 8 bases outside the gene matches. CDR3 amino acids: CASSRGQDGETQYF. The CDR3, as DNA: TGCGCCAGCAGCCGTGGACAGGACGGGGAGACCCAGTACTTC. Looking up the rest from reference TRBV5-1 and TRBJ2-5 gives the full variable domain: KAGVTQTPRYLIKTRGQQVTLSCSPISGHRSVSWYQQTPGQGLQFLFEYFSETQRNKGNFPGRFSGRQFSNSRSEMNVSTLELGDSALYLCASSRGQDGETQYFGPGTRLLVL.